This T cell receptor beta chain stems from a study of a mutant IDH1 vaccine in newly diagnosed glioma. General study results and limits: Vaccine-induced responses were seen in approximately 92% of patients, spanning several MHC alleles.

Sequenced by immunoSEQ multiplex PCR; TCRdb stores in-frame clones only, minus some. The profile shows nearly 35,000 clones, around 85% of them singletons. This clone has a handful of counts. Its matching antigen is unknown. Described time point: week 5, during vaccination. In the vaccine, a single dose held 300 ug of the mutant IDH1 20-mer peptide, along with topical imiquimod. CDR3 length: 17 residues. V lost 3 bases and J 1 base, leaving 18 bases between the germline ends. The germline CDR1 and CDR2 sequences are SGHTA and FQGNSA. The sample consisted of PBMCs, taken from a glioma patient whose treatment included an IDH1 peptide vaccine. This chain joins TRBV7-2 and TRBJ2-5, with D possibly being TRBD1 or TRBD2 (6 bases each). The TCR comes from a man aged 30 to 45 with glioma. The CDR3 DNA sequence: TGTGCCAGCAGCTTCTTTCGAGGGGGGAAAATCCAAGAGACCCAGTACTTC. It codes for CASSFFRGGKIQETQYF.